This TCR beta chain was sequenced for a study of T cells in Graves' hyperthyroidism and ophthalmopathy. From RNA transcripts, TCR beta CDR3 regions were amplified. The HTBI set primed first-round TCR CDR3 RT-PCR. TCRdb fed the multiplex PCR reads into MiXCR, producing one record per CDR3 protein. The repertoire consists of about 180,000 distinct CDR3 sequences, with about 17% occurring once and the leading ten covering roughly 28%. The CDR3 runs to 15 residues. Germline values: CDR1 KGHDR, CDR2 SFDVKD. Trimming took 6 bases from V and 7 from J; bases not matched to a gene: 9. The table lists this clonotype with many counts.

The TCR comes from a woman aged 50 to 60 with Graves' hyperthyroidism. The sequenced sample was blood. V usage is TRBV24-1 and J usage is TRBJ2-1; 9 nucleotides line up with TRBD1. In DNA, the CDR3 is TGTGCCACCAGTTTCACCGGGACAGGGATGAATGAGCAGTTCTTC. This codes for CATSFTGTGMNEQFF.